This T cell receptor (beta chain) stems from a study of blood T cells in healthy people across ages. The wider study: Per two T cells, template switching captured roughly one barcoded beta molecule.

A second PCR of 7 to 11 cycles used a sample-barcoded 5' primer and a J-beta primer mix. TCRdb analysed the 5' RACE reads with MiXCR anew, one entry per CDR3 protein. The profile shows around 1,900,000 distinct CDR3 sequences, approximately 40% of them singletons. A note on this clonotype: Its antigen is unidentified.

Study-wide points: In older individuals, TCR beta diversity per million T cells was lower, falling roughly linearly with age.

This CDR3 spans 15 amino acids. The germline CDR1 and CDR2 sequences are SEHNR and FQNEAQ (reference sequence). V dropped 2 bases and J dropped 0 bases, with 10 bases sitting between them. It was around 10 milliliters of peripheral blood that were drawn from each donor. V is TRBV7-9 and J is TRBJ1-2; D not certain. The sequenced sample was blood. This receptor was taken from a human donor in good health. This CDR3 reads CASSLFLAANYGYTF. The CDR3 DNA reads TGTGCCAGCAGCTTATTCCTGGCAGCTAACTATGGCTACACCTTC.